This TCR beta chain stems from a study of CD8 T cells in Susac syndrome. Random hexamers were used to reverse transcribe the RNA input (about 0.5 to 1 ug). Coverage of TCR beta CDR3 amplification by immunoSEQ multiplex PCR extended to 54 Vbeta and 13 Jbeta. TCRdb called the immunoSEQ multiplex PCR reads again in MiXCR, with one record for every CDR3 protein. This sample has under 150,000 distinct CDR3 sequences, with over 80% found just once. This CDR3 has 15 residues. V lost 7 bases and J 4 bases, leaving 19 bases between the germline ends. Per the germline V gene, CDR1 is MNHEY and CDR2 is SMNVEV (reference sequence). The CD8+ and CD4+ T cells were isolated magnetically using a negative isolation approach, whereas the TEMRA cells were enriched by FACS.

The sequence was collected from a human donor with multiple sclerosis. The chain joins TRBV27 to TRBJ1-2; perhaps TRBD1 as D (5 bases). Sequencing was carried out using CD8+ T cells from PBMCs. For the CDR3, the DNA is TGTGCCAGCACCAATAAAGCTCTGGGGGGCTATGGCTACACCTTC. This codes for CASTNKALGGYGYTF.